The rows below give T cell receptor beta chains drawn from one sample of a study of cytomegalovirus exposure and HLA in healthy donors. Some clones are missing from TCRdb's copy, which holds only in-frame ones; the method was immunoSEQ multiplex PCR. The sample has about 47,000 clones, 80% to 95% seen once. Sequenced input: PBMCs. These receptor sequences come from a man aged 18 to 30 in good health and CMV-seronegative. CDR3s leave out the opening cysteine and the closing phenylalanine or tryptophan.

v_gene,CDR3aa
TRBV10-3,AISGDRGLNTEAF
TRBV10-3,AISPGLDVETQY
TRBV5-4,ASSSLQILNTEAF
TRBV19,ASSIGTANGYT
TRBV6-5,ASRDRDIEQY
TRBV19,ASSAQGANTEAF
TRBV5-6,ASSLFPSSYEQY
TRBV28,ASSLSSIGRELMNTEAF
TRBV9,ASRSGNEQF
TRBV6-5,ASTPGQGASPLH
TRBV28,ASSSGTALKNIQY
TRBV7-2,ASSFGTGKETQY
TRBV6-1,ASSVTSGGETQY
TRBV7-9,ASSLGLAQETQY
TRBV9,ASSVAGESEQY
TRBV4-1,ASSQALALTDTQY
TRBV4-3,ASSQLGQGEETQY
TRBV6-5,ASSGTGSGNTIY
TRBV7-2,ASSPSGGAIEQY
TRBV11-2,ASSSTGTPGELF
TRBV7-2,ASSFRDSSGNTIY
TRBV5-6,ASSLALTWSGYNEQF
TRBV5-4,ASSPGLASSQETQY